Listed below are T cell receptor beta chains from one sample, sequenced in a study of CXCR3-negative and CXCR3-positive naive CD8 T cells. TCRdb derives one entry per CDR3 protein from the 5' RACE reads, leaving out DNA. The sample table sets out roughly 45,000 distinct CDR3 sequences. Sequencing was carried out using naive CXCR3- CD8+ T cells from blood. These receptors came from a human donor in good health. Some clones in this sample may be carry-over from other donors' samples. CDR3s include the opening cysteine and the closing phenylalanine or tryptophan. Clone size is shown for a subset of rows, as once, few, many or a class of expanded clone.

V gene: TRBV2; clone size: .; J gene: TRBJ2-3; CDR3 protein: CASSVLAGGRTTDTQYF
V gene: TRBV20-1; clone size: .; J gene: TRBJ2-7; CDR3 protein: CSARGRGEDEQYF
V gene: TRBV7-6; clone size: .; J gene: TRBJ1-1; CDR3 protein: CASSLAGQAYTEAFF
V gene: TRBV7-9; clone size: .; J gene: TRBJ2-3; CDR3 protein: CASSLGRGRDTDTQYF
V gene: TRBV28; clone size: .; J gene: TRBJ1-3; CDR3 protein: CASMELKDAIYF
V gene: TRBV10-2; clone size: .; J gene: TRBJ1-2; CDR3 protein: CASSDQPNYGYTF
V gene: TRBV29-1; clone size: .; J gene: TRBJ2-7; CDR3 protein: CSVRASGDEQYF
V gene: TRBV10-3; clone size: .; J gene: TRBJ2-1; CDR3 protein: CAISETLAGNRNEQFF
V gene: TRBV27; clone size: .; J gene: TRBJ2-2; CDR3 protein: CASSPDPPTGSVTGELFF
V gene: TRBV28; clone size: .; J gene: TRBJ2-1; CDR3 protein: CASSLSRDLEQFF
V gene: TRBV7-9; clone size: .; J gene: TRBJ1-1; CDR3 protein: CASSPPGTNTEAFF
V gene: TRBV29-1; clone size: medium-sized; J gene: TRBJ2-5; CDR3 protein: CSVEPDQETQYF
V gene: TRBV11-2; clone size: .; J gene: TRBJ2-7; CDR3 protein: CASSLEGQGVYEQYF
V gene: TRBV20-1; clone size: .; J gene: TRBJ2-1; CDR3 protein: CSARDLEQEKDYNEQFF
V gene: TRBV7-9; clone size: .; J gene: TRBJ2-7; CDR3 protein: CASSLSPGLGPGEQYF
V gene: TRBV28; clone size: .; J gene: TRBJ2-7; CDR3 protein: CASSPRTGVFKGQYF
V gene: TRBV4-3; clone size: medium-sized; J gene: TRBJ2-7; CDR3 protein: CASSQERGDSSYEQYF
V gene: TRBV20-1; clone size: .; J gene: TRBJ1-5; CDR3 protein: CSARDDRARQPQHF
V gene: TRBV7-9; clone size: .; J gene: TRBJ2-1; CDR3 protein: CASSPVAGRSYNEQFF
V gene: TRBV4-3; clone size: .; J gene: TRBJ2-5; CDR3 protein: CASSQAWGGAETQYF
V gene: TRBV6-5; clone size: .; J gene: TRBJ1-5; CDR3 protein: CASSSAGDQPQHF
V gene: TRBV29-1; clone size: .; J gene: TRBJ2-7; CDR3 protein: CSENSPDTDTQYF
V gene: TRBV29-1; clone size: .; J gene: TRBJ2-1; CDR3 protein: CSVEEGQGGYNEQFF
V gene: TRBV6-2/TRBV6-3; clone size: .; J gene: TRBJ2-1; CDR3 protein: CASRSGYSYNEQFF
V gene: TRBV7-9; clone size: .; J gene: TRBJ1-4; CDR3 protein: CASSLKQTNEKLFF
V gene: TRBV28; clone size: .; J gene: TRBJ2-7; CDR3 protein: CASSFMGQNYEQYF
V gene: TRBV12-3/TRBV12-4; clone size: .; J gene: TRBJ2-1; CDR3 protein: CASSLGTHYNEQFF
V gene: TRBV28; clone size: .; J gene: TRBJ2-3; CDR3 protein: CASSLGTGNTDTQYF
V gene: TRBV7-9; clone size: .; J gene: TRBJ2-7; CDR3 protein: CASSWGDQAEAYEQYF
V gene: TRBV15; clone size: .; J gene: TRBJ1-1; CDR3 protein: CATSRDWAEGNTEAFF
V gene: TRBV7-9; clone size: .; J gene: TRBJ1-1; CDR3 protein: CASSLVAGRNTEAFF
V gene: TRBV6-2/TRBV6-3; clone size: .; J gene: TRBJ2-1; CDR3 protein: CASSYWNQRVSSYNEQFF
V gene: TRBV29-1; clone size: .; J gene: TRBJ2-1; CDR3 protein: CSVPGGRGEQFF
V gene: TRBV29-1; clone size: .; J gene: TRBJ2-7; CDR3 protein: CSVISGEYEQYF
V gene: TRBV14; clone size: .; J gene: TRBJ1-2; CDR3 protein: CASSQVDRPTYYGYTF
V gene: TRBV10-2; clone size: .; J gene: TRBJ2-1; CDR3 protein: CATMGGEQYNEQFF
V gene: TRBV28; clone size: .; J gene: TRBJ1-1; CDR3 protein: CASSLSEGYTEAFF
V gene: TRBV6-4; clone size: .; J gene: TRBJ2-1; CDR3 protein: CASSRTSGINEQFF
V gene: TRBV7-9; clone size: .; J gene: TRBJ2-5; CDR3 protein: CASSPLQETQYF
V gene: TRBV4-2; clone size: .; J gene: TRBJ2-2; CDR3 protein: CASSHGELARYTGELFF
V gene: TRBV15; clone size: .; J gene: TRBJ1-2; CDR3 protein: CATSTDSNYGYTF
V gene: TRBV28; clone size: .; J gene: TRBJ2-5; CDR3 protein: CASRPWADPQYF
V gene: TRBV5-5; clone size: .; J gene: TRBJ2-5; CDR3 protein: CASSLGVGRGLGGETQYF
V gene: TRBV2; clone size: .; J gene: TRBJ2-3; CDR3 protein: CASSEGHRRVTSTDTQYF
V gene: TRBV5-1; clone size: .; J gene: TRBJ2-7; CDR3 protein: CASSYGLAGVEQYF
V gene: TRBV5-1; clone size: .; J gene: TRBJ2-1; CDR3 protein: CASSLAGTGTGNEQFF
V gene: TRBV21-1; clone size: .; J gene: TRBJ1-1; CDR3 protein: CASSIPHTEAFF
V gene: TRBV4-1; clone size: .; J gene: TRBJ1-1; CDR3 protein: CASSQGGFRENTEAFF
V gene: TRBV5-6; clone size: .; J gene: TRBJ2-1; CDR3 protein: CASSLSWGGGASYNEQFF
V gene: TRBV5-6; clone size: .; J gene: TRBJ2-1; CDR3 protein: CASSFSGTSGTDEQFF
V gene: TRBV7-9; clone size: .; J gene: TRBJ2-1; CDR3 protein: CASSFAGNEQFF